This TCR beta chain appears in the sequencing data of a study of Graves' ophthalmopathy and Graves' hyperthyroidism. V gave up 7 bases and J gave up 3 bases; unmatched junction bases: 6. From germline, CDR1 is SEHNR and CDR2 FQNEAQ (reference sequence). This CDR3 contains 15 residues. Patients with other autoimmune diseases, uncontrolled infections, pregnancy or lactation were excluded. This clonotype has a handful of counts. Its target is unknown. The study, taken as a whole, reports: Blood samples also showed most expanded thyroid clonotypes exceeding 0.001 frequency.

For repertoire sequencing, the TCR beta CDR3 regions were amplified from RNA transcripts. RT-PCR with HTBI primers came first, then second-round multiplex PCR. TCRdb reprocessed the multiplex PCR reads with MiXCR, giving one entry per CDR3 protein. Of some 240,000 distinct CDR3 sequences in the sample, 45% were seen once. The source material was peripheral blood. The chain carries TRBV7-9 and TRBJ2-2; 9 nucleotides align to TRBD1. This clonotype was obtained from an adult man with Graves' ophthalmopathy. CDR3 protein: CASIYTGGHTGELFF. The CDR3, as DNA: TGTGCCAGCATCTACACAGGGGGCCACACCGGGGAGCTGTTTTTT.